One and the same sample provided the 25 T cell receptor beta chains below, sequenced in a study of cytomegalovirus exposure and HLA in healthy donors. PCR was performed using 60 Vbeta and 13 Jbeta primers. This table comes from immunoSEQ multiplex PCR, and its TCRdb copy is limited to in-frame clones, with some not included. The sample lists roughly 34,000 clones; 80% were seen once. The material sequenced was PBMCs. The receptor source for this set is a male donor in good health and CMV-seronegative.

This chain links TRBV9 with TRBJ2-3; 7 positions match TRBD1. The CDR3 runs to 15 residues. J lost 0 bases, V lost 4 bases, and 5 bases had no gene match. Germline lookup yields CDR1 SGDLS and CDR2 YYNGEE. The CDR3, as DNA: TGTGCCAGCAGCAAAGGGACAGTCAGCACAGATACGCAGTATTTT. As protein: CASSKGTVSTDTQYF.

The CDR3 sequence: CASSVGQGAINEKLFF. The DNA of the CDR3 is TGCGCCAGCAGCGTGGGACAGGGGGCGATAAATGAAAAACTGTTTTTT. The chain joins TRBV5-1 to TRBJ1-4, with TRBD1 matching over 12 bases. Germline V gene data show CDR1 as SGHRS and CDR2 as YFSETQ. V gave up 4 bases and J gave up 5 bases; unmatched junction bases: 6. This CDR3 has 16 amino acids.

The chain couples TRBV4-3 to TRBJ1-2; D gene ambiguous. V lost 0 bases and J 4 bases, leaving 12 bases between the germline ends. This CDR3 has 15 residues. Germline CDR1 is LGHNA and CDR2 is YSLEER. The CDR3 region has the DNA TGCGCCAGCAGCCAAGATCAAACTGAGGTCTATGGCTACACCTTC. This codes for CASSQDQTEVYGYTF.

This clone was observed a single time. CDR3: CASSLRVVETQYF. The CDR3 coding sequence is TGTGCCAGCAGCTTACGGGTGGTAGAGACCCAGTACTTC. The chain uses TRBV7-6 and TRBJ2-5; unclear D gene. CDR1 is SGHVS and CDR2 is FNYEAQ in the germline V gene. The CDR3 has 13 amino acids. Trimming left V 2 bases short and J 4 bases short, with 8 bases between.

Written as DNA, the CDR3 is TGTGCCAGTAGCCCACATTCGAGCGGGCGGTTTAGCAATCAGCCCCAGCATTTT. Encoded protein: CASSPHSSGRFSNQPQHF. V is TRBV19 and J is TRBJ1-5, with D uncertain. CDR3 length equals 18 residues. The V gene lost 6 bases and the J gene lost 0 bases, with 21 bases spanning the gap. Germline V gene lookup returns CDR1 LNHDA and CDR2 SQIVND (reference sequence).

This clone has only one observation. This chain connects TRBV28 to TRBJ2-1; 11 bases align to TRBD2. This CDR3 is built from 14 residues. V dropped 6 bases and J dropped 2; count of bases not matched to a gene: 0. Germline V lookup: CDR1 MDHEN, CDR2 SYDVKM. CDR3 sequence (DNA): TGTGCCAGCAGGACTAGCGGGGCCTACAATGAGCAGTTCTTC. Translated: CASRTSGAYNEQFF.

There are a few counts of this clone. The DNA of the CDR3 is TGTGCCAGCAGTTTACTCGGGGAGTACAATGAGCAGTTCTTC. Its translation: CASSLLGEYNEQFF. The chain uses TRBV28 and TRBJ2-1, with D perhaps matching TRBD2 (5 bases). The germline gives CDR1 MDHEN, CDR2 SYDVKM. The germline V and J ends were trimmed by 2 bases and 4 bases, with 9 bases remaining between them. The CDR3 length is 14 residues.

V and J are TRBV7-9 and TRBJ2-7; 10 positions match TRBD1. Losses at the gene ends were 5 bases for V and 5 bases for J; bases not matched to a gene: 6. The CDR3 totals 14 residues. Germline V gives CDR1 SEHNR, CDR2 FQNEAQ (reference sequence). CDR3 sequence (DNA): TGTGCCAGCAGCCTGGGACAGGGGCTACACGAGCAGTACTTC. It translates to CASSLGQGLHEQYF.

The chain links TRBV28 to TRBJ2-2, with D possibly being TRBD2 (6 bases). The CDR3 is 18 amino acids. Per the germline V gene, CDR1 is MDHEN and CDR2 is SYDVKM. V was pared by 8 bases and J by 4 bases, with 26 bases between. The CDR3, as DNA: TGTGCCAGCTCCTCTGGCAAATGGGAGGTGGGTGTCACCGGGGAGCTGTTTTTT. Translated, it gives CASSSGKWEVGVTGELFF.

The V and J genes are TRBV5-1 and TRBJ1-6; 8 bases align to TRBD1. This CDR3 contains 13 residues. J gave up 10 bases and V 3 bases, and 3 bases lay outside the gene matches. Per the germline V gene, CDR1 is SGHRS and CDR2 is YFSETQ. In nucleotides, the CDR3 is TGCGCCAGCAGCTCGGACAGGGAATCACCCCTCCACTTT. Protein product: CASSSDRESPLHF.

This clone was picked up one time. V is TRBV2 and J is TRBJ2-7; 7 bases align to TRBD2. CDR3 size: 15 residues. J lost 6 bases, V lost 6 bases, and 14 bases had no gene match. Germline V gene sequence: CDR1 SNHLY, CDR2 FYNNEI. CDR3 sequence (DNA): TGTGCCAGCAGCGTTATCGCGGGGGTTTCTGGCGAGCAGTACTTC. Encoded protein: CASSVIAGVSGEQYF.

This chain uses TRBV30 with TRBJ1-5; no reliable D call. Germline values: CDR1 GTSNPN, CDR2 SVGIG (reference sequence). This CDR3 is built from 13 residues. The germline V and J ends were trimmed by 0 bases and 6 bases, with 9 bases remaining between them. The CDR3 coding sequence is TGTGCCTGGAGTGTACAAGAGGGTCAGCCCCAGCATTTT. As protein: CAWSVQEGQPQHF.

The genes are TRBV5-1 and TRBJ1-1; TRBD1 aligns across 8 bases. Germline loops: CDR1 SGHRS, CDR2 YFSETQ. V was pared by 4 bases and J by 1 base, with 6 bases of the junction left unmatched. The CDR3 is made up of 15 amino acids. DNA for the CDR3: TGCGCCAGCAGCGGGACAGGAGTAGGGAACACTGAAGCTTTCTTT. The encoded protein is CASSGTGVGNTEAFF.

The V gene is TRBV2, the J gene TRBJ1-5, with D tentatively TRBD1 (6 bases). The germline CDR1 and CDR2 sequences are SNHLY and FYNNEI. This CDR3 region has 16 residues. V was trimmed by 2 bases and J by 7 bases, leaving 18 bases between them. In DNA form, the CDR3 reads TGTGCCAGCAGTGAATTAGGGGACATGGCAAAACAGCCCCAGCATTTT. This codes for CASSELGDMAKQPQHF.

The chain has TRBV7-3 and TRBJ2-5, with TRBD1 identical over 7 bases. Germline V gene sequence: CDR1 SGHTA, CDR2 FQGTGA. V lost 4 bases, J lost 5 bases, and 4 bases stayed unmatched. CDR3 size: 13 residues. The CDR3 DNA sequence: TGTGCCAGCAGCTCGACAGGGTTGGAGACCCAGTACTTC. Residues: CASSSTGLETQYF.

The CDR3: CASSYDTLNEKLFF. CDR3 sequence (DNA): TGTGCCAGCAGCTACGATACGCTAAATGAAAAACTGTTTTTT. This sequence joins TRBV5-6 and TRBJ1-4; D not resolved. Trimming cost V 3 bases and J 5 bases, with 11 bases left between them. The germline V gene encodes CDR1 SGHDT and CDR2 YYEEEE. The CDR3 contains 14 residues. The complete variable domain, with remaining parts taken from reference TRBV5-6 and TRBJ1-4, reads DAGVTQSPTHLIKTRGQQVTLRCSPKSGHDTVSWYQQALGQGPQFIFQYYEEEERQRGNFPDRFSGHQFPNYSSELNVNALLLGDSALYLCASSYDTLNEKLFFGSGTQLSVL.

V is TRBV29-1 and J is TRBJ1-1; 7 positions match TRBD1. V lost 6 bases, J lost 1 base, and 5 bases stayed unmatched. This CDR3 contains 13 residues. Per the germline V gene, CDR1 is SQVTM and CDR2 is ANQGSEA. The CDR3 spells CSVDRVSNTEAFF. The CDR3 nucleotides read TGCAGCGTCGACAGGGTGTCGAACACTGAAGCTTTCTTT. The full variable domain, rest sourced from reference TRBV29-1 and TRBJ1-1, is SAVISQKPSRDICQRGTSLTIQCQVDSQVTMMFWYRQQPGQSLTLIATANQGSEATYESGFVIDKFPISRPNLTFSTLTVSNMSPEDSSIYLCSVDRVSNTEAFFGQGTRLTVV.

V usage is TRBV11-3 and J usage is TRBJ1-6; no clear D. The CDR3 runs to 14 residues. Germline CDR1 and CDR2: SGHNT and YENEEA. V was clipped by 0 bases and J by 10 bases, with 10 bases between them. The CDR3: CASSLEGQTSPLHF. CDR3 sequence (DNA): TGTGCCAGCAGCTTAGAGGGCCAAACCTCACCCCTCCACTTT.

This clone was observed a single time. The chain combines TRBV9 with TRBJ2-5, with TRBD1 matching over 10 bases. This CDR3 region has 16 residues. V shed 3 bases and J 4 bases; nucleotides not matched to a gene: 9. Germline V gene data show CDR1 as SGDLS and CDR2 as YYNGEE. For the CDR3, the DNA is TGTGCCAGCAGCGAGGGGGGACAGGGGATGGGAGAGACCCAGTACTTC. Amino acid sequence: CASSEGGQGMGETQYF.

The rearrangement uses TRBV30 and TRBJ1-6, with TRBD1 matching 9 bases. This CDR3 comprises 15 residues. Per the germline V gene, CDR1 is GTSNPN and CDR2 is SVGIG (reference sequence). Trimming removed 0 bases from V and 9 bases from J; junction bases left unmatched: 6. The CDR3 coding sequence is TGTGCCTGGAGTGTACGGGGACAGGGAAGTTCACCCCTCCACTTT. Protein product: CAWSVRGQGSSPLHF.

The chain couples TRBV9 to TRBJ2-3; TRBD1 matches at 8 bases. The CDR3 covers 15 residues. Trimming cost V 4 bases and J 1 base; bases outside gene matches: 5. Germline CDR1 is SGDLS and CDR2 is YYNGEE. The CDR3 coding sequence is TGTGCCAGCAGCCCAACAGGGGGAGGCACAGATACGCAGTATTTT. It encodes CASSPTGGGTDTQYF.

The chain recombines TRBV30 with TRBJ1-2; the D gene is possibly TRBD1 (6 bases). CDR3 length: 13 residues. Between the trimmed V and J ends, which lost 1 base and 4 bases, there was a span of 10 bases. Germline CDR1 is GTSNPN and CDR2 is SVGIG (reference sequence). The CDR3 loop reads CAWSGGGLYGYTF. The CDR3 nucleotides are TGTGCCTGGAGTGGGGGGGGGCTCTATGGCTACACCTTC.

This chain links TRBV7-9 with TRBJ2-5, with D possibly TRBD2 on 5 matching bases. V shed 5 bases and J shed 5 bases, with 12 bases lying between them. Germline CDR1 is SEHNR and CDR2 is FQNEAQ (reference sequence). The CDR3 sequence is 13 residues long. The CDR3 loop reads CASSPGIRETQYF. The CDR3 DNA follows: TGTGCCAGCAGCCCGGGGATTAGGGAGACCCAGTACTTC.

V and J are TRBV11-2 and TRBJ1-1, with 10 bases matching TRBD1. Germline CDR1 and CDR2: SGHAT and FQNNGV. The CDR3 contains 14 residues. With 4 bases clipped from V and 8 bases from J, the junction kept 7 bases outside the gene matches. CDR3 amino acids: CASSWAPGQGEAFF. The CDR3 nucleotides read TGTGCCAGCAGCTGGGCCCCGGGACAGGGGGAAGCTTTCTTT.

The J gene is TRBJ2-5, the V gene TRBV7-9; tentative D call: TRBD1 (7 bases). Germline V gene data show CDR1 as SEHNR and CDR2 as FQNEAQ (reference sequence). The CDR3 runs to 16 residues. The ends were cut back, 3 bases at V and 4 bases at J, with 18 bases in the middle. CDR3 sequence: CASSFPRGTVLETQYF. The CDR3 nucleotides read TGTGCCAGCAGCTTCCCGCGCGGGACAGTCCTAGAGACCCAGTACTTC.